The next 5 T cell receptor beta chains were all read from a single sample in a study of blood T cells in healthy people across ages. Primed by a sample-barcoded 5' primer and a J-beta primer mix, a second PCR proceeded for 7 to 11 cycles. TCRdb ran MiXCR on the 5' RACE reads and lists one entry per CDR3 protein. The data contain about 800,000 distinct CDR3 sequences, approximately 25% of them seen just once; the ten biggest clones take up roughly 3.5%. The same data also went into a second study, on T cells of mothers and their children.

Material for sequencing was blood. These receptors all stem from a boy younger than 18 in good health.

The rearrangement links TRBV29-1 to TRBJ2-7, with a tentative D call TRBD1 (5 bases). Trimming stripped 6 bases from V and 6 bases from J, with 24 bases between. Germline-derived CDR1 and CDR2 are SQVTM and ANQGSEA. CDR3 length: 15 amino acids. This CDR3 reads CSVRTQTVFNGEQYF. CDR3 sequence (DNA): TGCAGCGTCCGCACCCAGACAGTTTTCAATGGCGAGCAGTACTTC.

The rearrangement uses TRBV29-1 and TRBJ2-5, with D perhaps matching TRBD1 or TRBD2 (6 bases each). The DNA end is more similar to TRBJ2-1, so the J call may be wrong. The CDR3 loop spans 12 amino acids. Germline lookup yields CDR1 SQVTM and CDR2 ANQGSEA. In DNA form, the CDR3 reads TGCAGCGCCTCAGGGGACTCCCGGGAGCAGTTCTTC. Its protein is CSASGDSREQFF.

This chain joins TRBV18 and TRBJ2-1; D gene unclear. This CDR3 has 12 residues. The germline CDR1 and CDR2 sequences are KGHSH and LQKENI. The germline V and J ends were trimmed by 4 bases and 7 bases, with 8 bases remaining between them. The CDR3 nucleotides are TGTGCCAGCTCACACCGACTGAATGAGCAGTTCTTC. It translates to CASSHRLNEQFF.

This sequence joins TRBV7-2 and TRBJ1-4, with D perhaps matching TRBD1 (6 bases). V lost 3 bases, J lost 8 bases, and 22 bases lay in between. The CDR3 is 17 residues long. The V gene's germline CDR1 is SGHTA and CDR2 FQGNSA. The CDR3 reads CASSFRPLVAQGEKLFF. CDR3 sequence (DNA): TGTGCCAGCAGCTTTCGGCCTCTAGTCGCACAGGGAGAAAAACTGTTTTTT.

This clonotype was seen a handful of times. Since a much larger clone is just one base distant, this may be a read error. CDR3 DNA: TGTGCCAGCAGCTTATGGCAAGAGACCCAGTACTTC. This codes for CASSLWQETQYF. This chain joins TRBV11-1 and TRBJ2-5; no firm D call. The germline V gene has CDR1 SGHAT and CDR2 FQDESV (reference sequence). V was trimmed by 2 bases and J by 2 bases, leaving 3 bases between them. The CDR3 totals 12 residues.